The 26 T cell receptor beta chains in this list originate from one sample, sequenced in a study of control samples from healthy donors and cancer patients. Generated by immunoSEQ multiplex PCR, the TCRdb table keeps only in-frame clones and is missing some. This sample has under 450,000 clones, with 90% found just once. Material for sequencing was PBMCs. The receptor source for this set is a middle-aged man with head and neck cancer.

V is TRBV4-2 and J is TRBJ2-7; TRBD2 might be the D (5 bases). Germline CDR1 LGHNA, CDR2 YNFKEQ. This CDR3 is 16 amino acids long. V lost 0 bases and J lost 1, with 13 bases in between. The CDR3 DNA reads TGTGCCAGCAGCCAAGATGGAGGCCAGTCTTCCTACGAGCAGTACTTC. Translated: CASSQDGGQSSYEQYF.

The chain employs TRBV3-1 (or the pseudogene TRBV3-2) and TRBJ2-3, with D unresolved. The CDR3 consists of 12 residues. Deletions cut 4 bases from V and 5 bases from J, with 7 bases between. In germline, CDR1 is LGHDT, CDR2 YNNKEL (reference sequence). The CDR3 sequence is CASSPLQDTQYF. The CDR3 DNA sequence: TGTGCCAGCAGCCCTCTGCAAGATACGCAGTATTTT.

The rearrangement uses TRBV30 and TRBJ1-2; the D is unclear. This CDR3 is built from 11 residues. From germline, CDR1 is GTSNPN and CDR2 SVGIG (reference sequence). V was shortened by 4 bases and J by 2 bases, with 5 bases between the two germline ends. CDR3 residues: CAWTENYGYTF. CDR3 DNA sequence: TGTGCCTGGACAGAAAACTATGGCTACACCTTC.

The chain joins TRBV30 to TRBJ1-1; maybe TRBD1 (5 bases). Germline-derived CDR1 and CDR2 are GTSNPN and SVGIG (reference sequence). Between the trimmed V and J ends, which lost 2 bases and 3 bases, there was a span of 7 bases. The CDR3 sequence is 12 residues long. The CDR3 nucleotides read TGTGCCTGGAGTACAGGAGACACTGAAGCTTTCTTT. Translated: CAWSTGDTEAFF.

This chain connects TRBV28 to TRBJ1-1; a weak D match, TRBD1 (5 bases). Germline assignment: CDR1 MDHEN and CDR2 SYDVKM. V lost 6 bases and J 0 bases, leaving 11 bases between the germline ends. The CDR3 has 14 amino acids. CDR3 coding DNA: TGTGCCAGCAGGGGGGGGTCGGTGAACACTGAAGCTTTCTTT. This sequence encodes CASRGGSVNTEAFF.

This chain uses TRBV5-8 with TRBJ2-1, with 7 positions matching TRBD1. Trimming cost V 4 bases and J 2 bases; bases outside gene matches: 6. This CDR3 spans 15 amino acids. Germline V lookup: CDR1 SGHTS, CDR2 YDEGEE. The CDR3 DNA sequence: TGTGCCAGCAGCCCCGGACAGGCCCCCTACAATGAGCAGTTCTTC. Protein product: CASSPGQAPYNEQFF.

The V call is TRBV24-1, the J call TRBJ2-7; D may correspond to TRBD1 or TRBD2 (6 bases each). Trimming stripped 5 bases from V and 2 bases from J, with 9 bases between. Germline V gene sequence: CDR1 KGHDR, CDR2 SFDVKD. The CDR3 length is 13 residues. The CDR3 loop reads CATSAGATYEQYF. As DNA, the CDR3 is TGTGCCACCAGTGCGGGGGCTACCTACGAGCAGTACTTC.

V gene TRBV6-6 combines with J gene TRBJ2-2, with D uncertain. Trimming cost V 6 bases and J 9 bases, with 11 bases left between them. CDR1 and CDR2 from the germline V gene are MNHNY and SVGAGI (reference sequence). There are 12 residues in the CDR3. The CDR3 is CASSSPIWELFF. CDR3 nucleotide sequence: TGTGCCAGCAGCTCACCGATATGGGAGCTGTTTTTT.

The rearrangement uses TRBV25-1 and TRBJ1-2, with D hard to call. Germline CDR1 MGHDK, CDR2 SYGVNS. There are 16 residues in the CDR3. Trimming shortened V by 1 base and J by 2 bases, and 14 bases separated the two germline ends. The CDR3 loop reads CASSESGSPFNYGYTF. The DNA of the CDR3 is TGTGCCAGCAGTGAATCGGGGAGCCCCTTCAACTATGGCTACACCTTC.

This clone appeared a few times. The chain carries TRBV14 and TRBJ2-2, with D perhaps TRBD1 or TRBD2 (5 bases each). V was clipped by 4 bases and J by 2 bases, with 14 bases between them. This CDR3 is built from 16 residues. Looked up from germline, CDR1 is SGHDN and CDR2 is FVKESK. CDR3 nucleotide sequence: TGTGCCAGCAGCCCTTACACCGGGACCAACACCGGGGAGCTGTTTTTT. Encoded protein: CASSPYTGTNTGELFF.

This chain joins TRBV9 and TRBJ2-3, with TRBD2 matching 7 bases. The CDR3 length is 16 residues. Per the germline V gene, CDR1 is SGDLS and CDR2 is YYNGEE. The V and J ends lost 4 bases and 6 bases, in that order; junction bases with no gene match: 14. The CDR3 spells CASSPTNSQAGDTQYF. DNA of the CDR3: TGTGCCAGCAGCCCTACGAACTCTCAAGCGGGGGATACGCAGTATTTT. The whole variable domain, remainder taken from reference TRBV9 and TRBJ2-3, is DSGVTQTPKHLITATGQRVTLRCSPRSGDLSVYWYQQSLDQGLQFLIQYYNGEERAKGNILERFSAQQFPDLHSELNLSSLELGDSALYFCASSPTNSQAGDTQYFGPGTRLTVL.

This rearrangement joins TRBV5-1 to TRBJ1-1; D might be TRBD1 (5 bases). This CDR3 region has 15 residues. V lost 0 bases and J lost 0, with 9 bases in between. Germline lookup yields CDR1 SGHRS and CDR2 YFSETQ. The DNA for the CDR3 is TGCGCCAGCAGCTTGGGGGGCAGGATGAACACTGAAGCTTTCTTT. Its translation: CASSLGGRMNTEAFF.

The chain carries TRBV10-2 and TRBJ2-1; TRBD2 agrees at 14 bases. The germline gives CDR1 WSHSY, CDR2 SAAADI. V gave up 6 bases and J gave up 9 bases; unmatched junction bases: 4. The CDR3 runs 14 residues. The DNA of the CDR3 is TGCGCCAGCAGCGCTGGGACTAGCGGGAGTGAGCAGTTCTTC. It translates to CASSAGTSGSEQFF.

The chain joins TRBV3-1 (or the pseudogene TRBV3-2) to TRBJ2-4; 9 bases align to TRBD2. The CDR3 spans 17 residues. Germline V lookup: CDR1 LGHDT, CDR2 YNNKEL (reference sequence). The V segment lost 2 bases and the J segment 2 bases; nucleotides outside the gene matches: 7. DNA of the CDR3: TGTGCCAGCAGCCAAAGAGGGGGACTAGCTTCCAAAAACATTCAGTACTTC. The encoded protein is CASSQRGGLASKNIQYF.

The rearrangement links TRBV7-9 to TRBJ1-2; perhaps TRBD1 as D (5 bases). Germline values: CDR1 SEHNR, CDR2 FQNEAQ (reference sequence). The CDR3 spans 15 residues. Deletions cut 10 bases from V and 8 bases from J, with 26 bases between. The CDR3 reads CATHPWGQNLHGYTF. CDR3 DNA: TGTGCCACCCACCCTTGGGGCCAGAACCTTCACGGCTACACCTTC.

This sequence joins TRBV4-1 and TRBJ1-1; weak D call: TRBD1 (5 bases). Trimming pared 1 base from V and 0 bases from J, leaving 9 bases between. CDR1 and CDR2 (germline): MGHRA, YSYEKL. The CDR3 contains 15 residues. CDR3 region: CASSQADMMNTEAFF. The CDR3 DNA reads TGCGCCAGCAGCCAAGCGGACATGATGAACACTGAAGCTTTCTTT.

The genes are TRBV28 and TRBJ1-1; no clear D. The germline CDR1 and CDR2 sequences are MDHEN and SYDVKM. CDR3 length equals 11 residues. V was pared by 3 bases and J by 6 bases, with 5 bases between. CDR3 DNA: TGTGCCAGCAGTTTTCTCTCTGAAGCTTTCTTT. Amino acid sequence: CASSFLSEAFF.

The rearrangement uses TRBV5-6 and TRBJ2-7, with a possible D match to TRBD1 (5 bases). There are 11 residues in the CDR3. The V and J ends lost 2 bases and 6 bases respectively, with 6 bases between them. Germline V gene data show CDR1 as SGHDT and CDR2 as YYEEEE. The CDR3 DNA reads TGTGCCAGCAGCTTTGGGGCCGAGCAGTACTTC. This translates into CASSFGAEQYF.

V gene TRBV24-1 combines with J gene TRBJ2-1; 8 nucleotides agree with TRBD2. Germline V gives CDR1 KGHDR, CDR2 SFDVKD. Trimming took 5 bases from V and 7 from J; bases not matched to a gene: 12. The CDR3 is made up of 16 amino acids. The CDR3 reads CATSVLSGAGRNEQFF. DNA of the CDR3: TGTGCCACCAGTGTTCTTAGCGGGGCCGGGAGGAATGAGCAGTTCTTC.

This chain uses TRBV18 with TRBJ2-3; D gene ambiguous. Trimming shortened V by 1 base and J by 4 bases, and 18 bases separated the two germline ends. From germline, CDR1 is KGHSH and CDR2 LQKENI. The CDR3 has 17 amino acids. CDR3 sequence (DNA): TGTGCCAGCTCACCACGGAGCCCAGTGACCAATGCAGATACGCAGTATTTT. It yields the protein CASSPRSPVTNADTQYF.

The chain carries TRBV11-2 and TRBJ2-5; TRBD1 or TRBD2 may be the D gene (5 bases each). The V end was cut by 5 bases, the J end by 4 bases, with 14 bases between. Germline assignment: CDR1 SGHAT and CDR2 FQNNGV. There are 14 residues in the CDR3. The CDR3 DNA reads TGTGCCAGCAGCGTAAGGGGCGGGCTAGAGACCCAGTACTTC. It translates to CASSVRGGLETQYF. Combining the CDR3 with reference TRBV11-2 and TRBJ2-5 gives the whole variable domain EAGVAQSPRYKIIEKRQSVAFWCNPISGHATLYWYQQILGQGPKLLIQFQNNGVVDDSQLPKDRFSAERLKGVDSTLKIQPAKLEDSAVYLCASSVRGGLETQYFGPGTRLLVL.

The chain uses TRBV18 and TRBJ2-6; D unresolved. The CDR3 extends over 15 amino acids. The germline V gene has CDR1 KGHSH and CDR2 LQKENI. V was clipped by 3 bases and J by 3 bases, with 9 bases between them. The CDR3 sequence is CASSPSGDGANVLTF. The CDR3 nucleotides are TGTGCCAGCTCACCGTCGGGCGATGGGGCCAACGTCCTGACTTTC.

This clone was detected a few times. The V gene is TRBV5-4, the J gene TRBJ1-5, with a tentative D call TRBD1 (5 bases). The ends were cut back, 4 bases at V and 6 bases at J, with 17 bases in the middle. Germline V gene data show CDR1 as SGHNT and CDR2 as YYREEE (reference sequence). The CDR3 contains 15 residues. This CDR3 is CASSTGTGQGQPQHF. CDR3 nucleotide sequence: TGTGCCAGCAGCACCGGGACCGGCCAGGGTCAGCCCCAGCATTTT.

The chain uses TRBV5-5 and TRBJ2-3; TRBD2 matches 12 bases. Germline V CDR1 and CDR2: SGHKS, YYEKEE (reference sequence). There are 16 residues in the CDR3. The V and J ends lost 4 bases and 2 bases, in that order; junction bases with no gene match: 5. This CDR3 reads CASSGGTSGHTDTQYF. CDR3 DNA sequence: TGTGCCAGCAGCGGAGGGACTAGCGGGCACACAGATACGCAGTATTTT.

This chain connects TRBV7-9 to TRBJ1-1; D is perhaps TRBD1 (5 bases). The CDR3 extends over 15 amino acids. The germline V gene has CDR1 SEHNR and CDR2 FQNEAQ (reference sequence). V was cut by 5 bases and J by 4 bases, with 17 bases left in between. The CDR3 region has the DNA TGTGCCAGCAGCCTCTCTCGTCTCGGGGGCACTGAAGCTTTCTTT. Translated, it gives CASSLSRLGGTEAFF.

This chain links TRBV5-4 with TRBJ2-1, with TRBD1 as a possible D gene (6 bases). V was clipped by 6 bases and J by 8 bases, with 15 bases between them. The CDR3 totals 13 residues. Germline CDR1 is SGHNT and CDR2 is YYREEE (reference sequence). The CDR3 nucleotides read TGTGCCAGCAAACCGAACAGGGATCATGAGCAGTTCTTC. Encoded protein: CASKPNRDHEQFF. Using reference TRBV5-4 and TRBJ2-1 for the parts outside the CDR3, the full variable domain is ETGVTQSPTHLIKTRGQQVTLRCSSQSGHNTVSWYQQALGQGPQFIFQYYREEENGRGNFPPRFSGLQFPNYSSELNVNALELDDSALYLCASKPNRDHEQFFGPGTRLTVL.